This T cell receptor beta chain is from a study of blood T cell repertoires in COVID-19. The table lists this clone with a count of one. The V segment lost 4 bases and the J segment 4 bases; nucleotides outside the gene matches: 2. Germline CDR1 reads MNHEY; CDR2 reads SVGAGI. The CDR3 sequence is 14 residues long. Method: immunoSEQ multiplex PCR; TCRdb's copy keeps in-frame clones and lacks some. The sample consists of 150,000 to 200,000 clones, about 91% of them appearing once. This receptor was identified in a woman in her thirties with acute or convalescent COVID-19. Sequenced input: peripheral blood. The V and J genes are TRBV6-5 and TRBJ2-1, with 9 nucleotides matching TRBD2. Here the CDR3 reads CASSLLAGYNEQFF. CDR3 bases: TGTGCCAGCAGTTTGCTAGCGGGGTACAATGAGCAGTTCTTC.